The clone carrying this T cell receptor beta chain came up a few times. This entry is derived from a study of blood T cell repertoires in COVID-19. In the original workflow: Amplification from reference gene primers served as the basis for estimated nucleated cell counts. Method: immunoSEQ multiplex PCR; TCRdb's copy keeps in-frame clones and lacks some. V, J and clone size are taken as reported in that table, and D and trimming were inferred from the DNA itself. The sample contains 70,000 to 100,000 clones, nearly 90% of which appear only once. The receptor comes from a woman over 75 with active or convalescent COVID-19. Input material: peripheral blood.

CDR3 in amino acids: CASTKGQGDSPLHF. CDR3 DNA: TGTGCCAGCACCAAAGGACAGGGGGATTCACCCCTCCACTTT. The V call is TRBV6-6, the J call TRBJ1-6, with 10 bases lining up with TRBD1. Germline assignment: CDR1 MNHNY and CDR2 SVGAGI (reference sequence). The junction had 5 bases not matched to a gene; V was cut back by 7 bases and J by 8 bases. The CDR3 is made up of 14 amino acids.